The 5 T cell receptor beta chains presented below share a single source sample, sequenced in a study of T cell responses to AZD1222 COVID-19 vaccine. TCRdb's copy holds only in-frame clones and misses some; the assay was immunoSEQ multiplex PCR. The sample includes about 150,000 clones, roughly nine tenths of them seen just once. This specimen was peripheral blood, taken on day 0 of AZD1222 vaccination. These receptors were taken from an adult in good health.

The chain carries TRBV18 and TRBJ2-1; no clear D. Trimming pared 3 bases from V and 10 bases from J, leaving 13 bases between. The CDR3 extends over 13 amino acids. From germline, CDR1 is KGHSH and CDR2 LQKENI. In DNA, the CDR3 is TGTGCCAGCTCACCGGAAGAAGGATGGGAGCAGTTCTTC. Residues: CASSPEEGWEQFF.

The rearrangement joins TRBV28 to TRBJ2-6; 8 nucleotides line up with TRBD1. The CDR3 is 17 residues long. The V and J ends lost 6 bases and 8 bases, in that order; junction bases with no gene match: 15. Germline-derived CDR1 and CDR2 are MDHEN and SYDVKM. The CDR3 nucleotides are TGTGCCAGCAGCCCTGACAGGACAGGGCGGGTTTCCAACGTCCTGACTTTC. Protein product: CASSPDRTGRVSNVLTF. Complete variable domain (other parts from reference TRBV28 and TRBJ2-6): DVKVTQSSRYLVKRTGEKVFLECVQDMDHENMFWYRQDPGLGLRLIYFSYDVKMKEKGDIPEGYSVSREKKERFSLILESASTNQTSMYLCASSPDRTGRVSNVLTFGAGSRLTVL.

The gene calls are TRBV5-4 and TRBJ2-5, with D unclear. Trimming cost V 4 bases and J 2 bases, with 12 bases left between them. CDR3 length: 14 amino acids. CDR1 and CDR2 from the germline V gene are SGHNT and YYREEE (reference sequence). The CDR3 nucleotides read TGTGCCAGCAGCCAAACTGACGGACAAGAGACCCAGTACTTC. This codes for CASSQTDGQETQYF.

This chain connects TRBV28 to TRBJ2-7, with D perhaps being TRBD1 or TRBD2 (5 bases each). The CDR3 sequence is 15 residues long. Trimming took off 6 bases at V and 3 bases at J, with 18 bases between the two ends. Germline V CDR1 and CDR2: MDHEN, SYDVKM. The CDR3 DNA reads as TGTGCCAGCAGGAACGGTAGGGGAGAAGTCTACGAGCAGTACTTC. It translates to CASRNGRGEVYEQYF. The full variable domain, its missing parts supplied by reference TRBV28 and TRBJ2-7, is DVKVTQSSRYLVKRTGEKVFLECVQDMDHENMFWYRQDPGLGLRLIYFSYDVKMKEKGDIPEGYSVSREKKERFSLILESASTNQTSMYLCASRNGRGEVYEQYFGPGTRLTVT.

V and J are TRBV7-9 and TRBJ1-2; the D is unclear. The ends were cut back, 5 bases at V and 6 bases at J, with 16 bases in the middle. Per the germline V gene, CDR1 is SEHNR and CDR2 is FQNEAQ (reference sequence). This CDR3 comprises 14 residues. This chain's CDR3 is CASSPESMSDGYTF. The CDR3 DNA sequence: TGTGCCAGCAGCCCCGAATCTATGTCAGATGGCTACACCTTC.